Described below is a single TCR beta chain sequence and its context. One end of the junction varies from germline; a read error may be responsible. CDR3 and TCR beta VDJ profiling relied on genomic DNA as the template. TCRdb re-derived calls from the reads in MiXCR, one entry per CDR3 protein. The sample records fewer than 250,000 distinct CDR3 sequences, roughly half being singletons. The source of the sample is a study of CD8+CD57+ T cells in acquired aplastic anemia. CDR1 DFQATT and CDR2 SNEGSKA come from the germline V gene (reference sequence). The CDR3 runs 18 residues. This receptor was taken from a human donor in good health, serving as a control. The J gene is TRBJ2-3, the V gene TRBV20-1; 12 positions match TRBD2. The sample taken for sequencing was sorted CD4+, CD8+, or CD8+CD57+ T cells (not recorded which) from PBMCs. The CDR3 region has the DNA TGCGGTGCTATCGGACTAGCGGGGCCCCAAATAATCACAGATACGCAGTATTTT. Translating it yields CGAIGLAGPQIITDTQYF.